A single sample is the source of the 25 T cell receptor beta chains below, sequenced in a study of CD8+CD57+ T cells in acquired aplastic anemia. Researchers used genomic DNA as the template to profile TCR beta VDJ and CDR3. TCRdb fed the reads into MiXCR, producing one record per CDR3 protein. The sample yields about 180,000 distinct CDR3 sequences, 50% to 65% seen once. CD8+CD57+ cell expansion, shown by flow cytometry, had occurred in the patients selected for sequencing. Input material: sorted CD4+, CD8+, or CD8+CD57+ T cells (not recorded which) from PBMCs. These receptor sequences come from a human donor with aplastic anemia.

The rearrangement links TRBV7-9 to TRBJ1-6; D is unclear. The CDR3 is 14 amino acids. From germline, CDR1 is SEHNR and CDR2 FQNEAQ (reference sequence). V was shortened by 6 bases and J by 5 bases, with 11 bases between the two germline ends. The CDR3 protein is CASRTDGNNSPLHF. CDR3 nucleotides: TGTGCCAGCAGGACCGACGGAAATAATTCACCCCTCCACTTT.

The genes are TRBV5-1 and TRBJ2-1; D gene unclear. V was shortened by 0 bases and J by 2 bases, with 6 bases between the two germline ends. CDR1 SGHRS and CDR2 YFSETQ come from the germline V gene. There are 14 residues in the CDR3. The CDR3 is CASSLDKAYNEQFF. The CDR3 DNA is TGCGCCAGCAGCTTGGACAAGGCCTACAATGAGCAGTTCTTC.

The chain is built from TRBV28 and TRBJ1-4; D not resolved. Trimming cost V 1 base and J 7 bases, with 4 bases left between them. This CDR3 region has 12 residues. CDR1 MDHEN and CDR2 SYDVKM come from the germline V gene. CDR3: CASSLLGEKLFF. CDR3 coding DNA: TGTGCCAGCAGTTTATTGGGTGAAAAACTGTTTTTT.

A few counts support this clonotype. The chain links TRBV24-1 to TRBJ2-7; no reliable D call. The CDR3 sequence is 14 residues long. Trimming cost V 0 bases and J 2 bases, with 7 bases left between them. Germline lookup yields CDR1 KGHDR and CDR2 SFDVKD. This chain's CDR3 is CATSDLLEPYEQYF. The DNA for the CDR3 is TGTGCCACCAGTGATTTGCTGGAGCCCTACGAGCAGTACTTC.

The V and J genes are TRBV7-2 and TRBJ2-7; D is possibly TRBD2 (5 bases). This CDR3 region has 12 residues. V was clipped by 1 base and J by 11 bases, with 12 bases between them. Germline V gives CDR1 SGHTA, CDR2 FQGNSA. CDR3 loop: CASSLVRGAEYF. CDR3 nucleotide sequence: TGTGCCAGCAGCTTAGTTCGGGGAGCCGAGTACTTC. The whole variable domain, remainder taken from reference TRBV7-2 and TRBJ2-7, is GAGVSQSPSNKVTEKGKDVELRCDPISGHTALYWYRQSLGQGLEFLIYFQGNSAPDKSGLPSDRFSAERTGGSVSTLTIQRTQQEDSAVYLCASSLVRGAEYFGPGTRLTVT.

CDR3 loop: CASSEYVNQPQHF. CDR3 bases: TGTGCCAGCAGTGAATATGTCAATCAGCCCCAGCATTTT. The V gene is TRBV6-1, the J gene TRBJ1-5; D gene ambiguous. Germline CDR1 MNHNS, CDR2 SASEGT. Trimming left V 2 bases short and J 3 bases short, with 5 bases between. The CDR3 runs 13 residues.

The V and J genes are TRBV7-6 and TRBJ2-1; D may be TRBD1 (5 bases). The V gene's germline CDR1 is SGHVS and CDR2 FNYEAQ. This CDR3 is 15 amino acids long. Trimming left V 5 bases short and J 3 bases short, with 14 bases between. The CDR3 DNA is TGTGCCAGCAGCCCGGTTGACAGTAGCTACAATGAGCAGTTCTTC. It translates to CASSPVDSSYNEQFF.

The chain links TRBV15 to TRBJ2-3, with 11 bases that match TRBD2. The CDR3 covers 17 residues. The germline V gene has CDR1 LNHNV and CDR2 YYDKDF (reference sequence). V dropped 3 bases and J dropped 0; count of bases not matched to a gene: 5. CDR3 region: CATSRQTSGSSTDTQYF. Written as DNA, the CDR3 is TGTGCCACCAGCAGGCAAACTAGCGGGAGTAGCACAGATACGCAGTATTTT.

The chain uses TRBV15 and TRBJ2-3; D call uncertain. The germline CDR1 and CDR2 sequences are LNHNV and YYDKDF (reference sequence). CDR3 length: 14 residues. The V end lost 1 base, the J end lost 4 bases, and 9 bases lay between the germline ends. CDR3: CATSRVGIADTQYF. CDR3 DNA: TGTGCCACCAGCAGAGTGGGTATCGCAGATACGCAGTATTTT.

The chain carries TRBV29-1 and TRBJ2-5; D tentatively reads TRBD1 or TRBD2 (5 bases each). The CDR3 sequence is 12 residues long. Trimming shortened V by 6 bases and J by 1 base, and 9 bases separated the two germline ends. Germline CDR1 SQVTM, CDR2 ANQGSEA. The CDR3 region has the DNA TGCAGCGTCCGGGACGGCCAAGAGACCCAGTACTTC. The encoded protein is CSVRDGQETQYF.

The V call is TRBV13, the J call TRBJ1-2; 10 bases are a match to TRBD1. CDR3 length: 20 residues. With V trimmed by 5 bases and J by 3 bases, 21 bases remained unmatched. CDR1 is PRHDT, CDR2 FYEKMQ, per germline (reference sequence). Here the CDR3 reads CASSPREFRDRGIVDYGYTF. DNA for the CDR3: TGTGCCAGCAGCCCGCGAGAATTCCGGGACAGGGGCATAGTAGACTATGGCTACACCTTC.

The V and J genes are TRBV16 and TRBJ2-1, with 13 bases identical to TRBD2. CDR1 is KGHSY and CDR2 is FQNENV in the germline V gene. This CDR3 contains 15 residues. V gave up 4 bases and J gave up 4 bases; unmatched junction bases: 1. CDR3 DNA sequence: TGTGCCAGCAGCCGACTAGCGGGGGGATACAATGAGCAGTTCTTC. Residues: CASSRLAGGYNEQFF.

The chain links TRBV29-1 to TRBJ2-5; possible D gene TRBD1, 6 bases. The V gene lost 6 bases and the J gene lost 1 base, with 15 bases spanning the gap. The CDR3 is made up of 14 amino acids. In germline, CDR1 is SQVTM, CDR2 ANQGSEA. DNA for the CDR3: TGCAGCGTGGGGCCAGGGGTCATCCAAGAGACCCAGTACTTC. Translated, it gives CSVGPGVIQETQYF.

This clonotype was seen a single time. The rearrangement joins TRBV7-9 to TRBJ2-5; tentatively, D is TRBD1 (7 bases). V was shortened by 5 bases and J by 2 bases, with 15 bases between the two germline ends. Germline lookup yields CDR1 SEHNR and CDR2 FQNEAQ (reference sequence). CDR3 length: 15 amino acids. The CDR3 loop is CASSRGGGEQETQYF. The DNA of the CDR3 is TGTGCCAGCAGCCGAGGGGGCGGGGAGCAAGAGACCCAGTACTTC.

The chain has TRBV9 and TRBJ1-4, with a weak D call TRBD1 (5 bases). CDR1 and CDR2 from the germline V gene are SGDLS and YYNGEE. Trimming took off 2 bases at V and 7 bases at J, with 12 bases between the two ends. This CDR3 contains 14 residues. CDR3 bases: TGTGCCAGCAGCGTGGGGGTAGGTGGTGAAAAACTGTTTTTT. Translating it yields CASSVGVGGEKLFF.

The CDR3 DNA reads TGTGCCAGCAGCGACCTCGAGGCGGGCTATGGCTACACCTTC. It translates to CASSDLEAGYGYTF. This chain links TRBV7-8 with TRBJ1-2; D is unresolved. CDR1 and CDR2 from the germline V gene are SGHVS and FQNEAQ. The ends were cut back, 5 bases at V and 4 bases at J, with 14 bases in the middle. The CDR3 runs to 14 residues. Full variable domain (rest looked up from reference TRBV7-8 and TRBJ1-2): GAGVSQSPRYKVAKRGQDVALRCDPISGHVSLFWYQQALGQGPEFLTYFQNEAQLDKSGLPSDRFFAERPEGSVSTLKIQRTQQEDSAVYLCASSDLEAGYGYTFGSGTRLTVV.

J is TRBJ1-1 and V is TRBV11-3; no definite D call. CDR3 size: 12 residues. Trimming shortened V by 3 bases and J by 4 bases, and 6 bases separated the two germline ends. Germline V gene lookup returns CDR1 SGHNT and CDR2 YENEEA. The DNA for the CDR3 is TGTGCCAGCAGCTTCGAGGTCACTGAAGCTTTCTTT. The encoded protein is CASSFEVTEAFF.

Many counts were recorded for this clonotype. The genes are TRBV9 and TRBJ2-2; TRBD2 aligns across 10 bases. J was trimmed by 7 bases and V by 3 bases; bases with no gene match: 3. The germline V gene encodes CDR1 SGDLS and CDR2 YYNGEE. This CDR3 has 14 residues. The chain's CDR3 is CASSGIAGGGELFF. CDR3 in DNA: TGTGCCAGCAGCGGCATAGCGGGGGGCGGGGAGCTGTTTTTT.

The rearrangement uses TRBV2 and TRBJ2-1, with D possibly being TRBD2 (6 bases). From germline, CDR1 is SNHLY and CDR2 FYNNEI. The CDR3 contains 13 residues. V was trimmed by 6 bases and J by 5 bases, leaving 11 bases between them. The CDR3 sequence: CASRPTSHNEQFF. In nucleotides, the CDR3 is TGTGCCAGCAGGCCCACTAGCCACAATGAGCAGTTCTTC.

There are many counts of this clonotype. The rearrangement uses TRBV20-1 and TRBJ2-1; 8 nucleotides line up with TRBD1. J gave up 13 bases and V 0 bases, and 11 bases lay outside the gene matches. Germline loops: CDR1 DFQATT, CDR2 SNEGSKA (reference sequence). The CDR3 has 14 residues. The CDR3 region is CSARDPDRGLHQFF. The CDR3 DNA is TGCAGTGCTAGAGATCCCGACAGGGGTCTCCACCAGTTCTTC.

This clonotype was counted ten times or more. This rearrangement joins TRBV20-1 to TRBJ2-1; TRBD2 matches 10 bases. Germline V gene lookup returns CDR1 DFQATT and CDR2 SNEGSKA (reference sequence). The V gene end was trimmed by 5 bases and the J gene end by 2 bases; junction bases not matched to a gene: 3. The CDR3 length is 14 residues. The CDR3: CSARTSGTYNEQFF. CDR3 coding DNA: TGCAGTGCTCGGACTAGCGGCACCTACAATGAGCAGTTCTTC.

For the CDR3, the DNA is TGTGCCAGCCTGACGAGGAACACTGAAGCTTTCTTT. This gives the protein CASLTRNTEAFF. The chain joins TRBV2 to TRBJ1-1; D is unclear. V lost 8 bases and J lost 1, with 8 bases in between. The CDR3 runs 12 residues. Per germline, CDR1 SNHLY and CDR2 FYNNEI.

This clonotype has a handful of counts. CDR3 in amino acids: CASSRGQGLNSPLHF. The CDR3, as DNA: TGTGCCAGCAGCCGCGGACAGGGGCTTAATTCACCCCTCCACTTT. This sequence joins TRBV7-3 and TRBJ1-6; 9 positions match TRBD1. This CDR3 is 15 amino acids long. The V gene end was trimmed by 5 bases and the J gene end by 6 bases; junction bases not matched to a gene: 5. Germline lookup yields CDR1 SGHTA and CDR2 FQGTGA.

At least ten counts were recorded for this clonotype. The chain has TRBV5-8 and TRBJ1-2; D gene ambiguous. The germline V gene encodes CDR1 SGHTS and CDR2 YDEGEE. Deletions cut 4 bases from V and 4 bases from J, with 14 bases between. The CDR3 runs to 14 residues. The CDR3 protein is CASSPRGSVYGYTF. The CDR3 nucleotides are TGTGCCAGCAGCCCCCGAGGTTCCGTCTATGGCTACACCTTC.

V and J are TRBV7-3 and TRBJ2-3; possible D gene TRBD2, 5 bases. V lost 2 bases and J 2 bases, leaving 11 bases between the germline ends. Germline assignment: CDR1 SGHTA and CDR2 FQGTGA. The CDR3 covers 15 residues. CDR3 coding DNA: TGTGCCAGCAGCTTAGGAGGACGGTTCACAGATACGCAGTATTTT. The encoded protein is CASSLGGRFTDTQYF.